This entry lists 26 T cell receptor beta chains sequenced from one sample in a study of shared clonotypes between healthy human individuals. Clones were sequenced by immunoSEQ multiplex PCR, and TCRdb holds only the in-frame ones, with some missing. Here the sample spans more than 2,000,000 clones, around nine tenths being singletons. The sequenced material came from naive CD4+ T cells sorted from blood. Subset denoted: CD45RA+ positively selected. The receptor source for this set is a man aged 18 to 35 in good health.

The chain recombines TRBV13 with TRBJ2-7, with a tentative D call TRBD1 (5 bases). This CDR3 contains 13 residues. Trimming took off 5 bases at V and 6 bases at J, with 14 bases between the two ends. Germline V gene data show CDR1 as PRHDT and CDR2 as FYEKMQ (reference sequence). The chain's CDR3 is CASSSQRGSEQYF. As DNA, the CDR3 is TGTGCCAGCAGCAGTCAAAGGGGATCCGAGCAGTACTTC. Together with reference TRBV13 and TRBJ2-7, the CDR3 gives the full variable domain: AAGVIQSPRHLIKEKRETATLKCYPIPRHDTVYWYQQGPGQDPQFLISFYEKMQSDKGSIPDRFSAQQFSDYHSELNMSSLELGDSALYFCASSSQRGSEQYFGPGTRLTVT.

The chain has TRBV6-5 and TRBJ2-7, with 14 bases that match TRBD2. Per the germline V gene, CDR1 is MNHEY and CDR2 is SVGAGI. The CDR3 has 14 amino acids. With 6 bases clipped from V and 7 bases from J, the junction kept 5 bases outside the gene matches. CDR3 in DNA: TGTGCCAGCAGAAGGGGACTAGCGGGAGCTGAGCAGTACTTC. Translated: CASRRGLAGAEQYF.

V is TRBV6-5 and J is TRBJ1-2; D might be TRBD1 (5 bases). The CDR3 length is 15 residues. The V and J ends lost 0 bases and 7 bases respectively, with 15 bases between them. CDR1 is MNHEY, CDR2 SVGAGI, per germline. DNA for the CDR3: TGTGCCAGCAGTTACTCCGCAGGGCTGGGTTCTGGCTACACCTTC. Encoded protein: CASSYSAGLGSGYTF.

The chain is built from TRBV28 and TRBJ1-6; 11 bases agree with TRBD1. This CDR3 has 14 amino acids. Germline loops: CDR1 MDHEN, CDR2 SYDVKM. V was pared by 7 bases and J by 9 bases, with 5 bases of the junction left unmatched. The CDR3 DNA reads TGTGCCAGCACCACGGGACAGGGGGTTTCACCCCTCCACTTT. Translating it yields CASTTGQGVSPLHF.

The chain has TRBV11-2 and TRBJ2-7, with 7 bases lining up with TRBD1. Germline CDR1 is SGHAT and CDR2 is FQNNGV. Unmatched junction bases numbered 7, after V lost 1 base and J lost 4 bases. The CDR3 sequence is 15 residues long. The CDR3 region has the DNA TGTGCCAGCAGCTTAGTGGGGACAGCGCTATACGAGCAGTACTTC. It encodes CASSLVGTALYEQYF.

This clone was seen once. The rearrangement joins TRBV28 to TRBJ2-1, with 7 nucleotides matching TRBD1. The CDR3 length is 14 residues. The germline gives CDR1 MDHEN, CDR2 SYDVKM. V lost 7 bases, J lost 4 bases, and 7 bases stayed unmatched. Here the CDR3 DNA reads TGTGCCAGCACCTTGCCGGGACAGTACAATGAGCAGTTCTTC. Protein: CASTLPGQYNEQFF.

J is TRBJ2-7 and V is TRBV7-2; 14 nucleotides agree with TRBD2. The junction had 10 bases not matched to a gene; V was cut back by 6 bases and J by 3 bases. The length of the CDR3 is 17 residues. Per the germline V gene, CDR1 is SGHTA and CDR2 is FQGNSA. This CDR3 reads CASSPGTSGGWVYEQYF. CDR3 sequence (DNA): TGTGCCAGCAGTCCCGGGACTAGCGGGGGTTGGGTCTACGAGCAGTACTTC. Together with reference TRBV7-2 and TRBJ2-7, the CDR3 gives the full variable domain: GAGVSQSPSNKVTEKGKDVELRCDPISGHTALYWYRQSLGQGLEFLIYFQGNSAPDKSGLPSDRFSAERTGGSVSTLTIQRTQQEDSAVYLCASSPGTSGGWVYEQYFGPGTRLTVT.

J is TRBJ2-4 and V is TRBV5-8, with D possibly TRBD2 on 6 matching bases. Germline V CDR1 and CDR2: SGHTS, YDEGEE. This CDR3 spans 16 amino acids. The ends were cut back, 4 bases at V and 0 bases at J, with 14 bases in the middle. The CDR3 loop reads CASSQPSVLAKNIQYF. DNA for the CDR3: TGTGCCAGCAGCCAACCTAGCGTACTAGCCAAAAACATTCAGTACTTC.

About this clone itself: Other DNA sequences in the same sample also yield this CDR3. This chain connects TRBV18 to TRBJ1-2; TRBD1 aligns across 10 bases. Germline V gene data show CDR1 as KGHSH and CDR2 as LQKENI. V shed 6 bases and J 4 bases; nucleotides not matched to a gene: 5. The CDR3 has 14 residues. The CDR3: CASSPDRGSYGYTF. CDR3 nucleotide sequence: TGTGCCAGCTCCCCGGACAGGGGGTCCTATGGCTACACCTTC.

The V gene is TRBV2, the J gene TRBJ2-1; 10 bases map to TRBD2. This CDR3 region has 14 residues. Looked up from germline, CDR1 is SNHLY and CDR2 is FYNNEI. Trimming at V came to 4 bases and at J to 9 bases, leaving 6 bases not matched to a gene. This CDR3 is CASSGQAGGTEQFF. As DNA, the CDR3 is TGTGCCAGCAGTGGTCAAGCGGGGGGGACTGAGCAGTTCTTC.

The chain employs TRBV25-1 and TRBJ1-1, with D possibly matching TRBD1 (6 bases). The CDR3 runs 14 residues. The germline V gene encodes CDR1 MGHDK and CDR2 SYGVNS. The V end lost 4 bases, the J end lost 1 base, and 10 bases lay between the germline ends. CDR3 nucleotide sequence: TGTGCCAGCAGTGCCGGGGGGCGGAACACTGAAGCTTTCTTT. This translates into CASSAGGRNTEAFF.

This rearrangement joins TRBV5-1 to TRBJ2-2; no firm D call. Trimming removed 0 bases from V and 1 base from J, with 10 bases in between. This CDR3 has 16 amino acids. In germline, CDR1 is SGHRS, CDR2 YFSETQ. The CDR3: CASSLDPLGNTGELFF. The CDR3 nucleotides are TGCGCCAGCAGCTTGGACCCGCTGGGGAACACCGGGGAGCTGTTTTTT.

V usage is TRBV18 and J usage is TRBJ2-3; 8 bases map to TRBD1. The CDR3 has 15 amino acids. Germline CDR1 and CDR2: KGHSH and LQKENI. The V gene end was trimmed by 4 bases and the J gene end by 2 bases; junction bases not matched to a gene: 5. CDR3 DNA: TGTGCCAGCTCACTCAGGACAGGGACCACAGATACGCAGTATTTT. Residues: CASSLRTGTTDTQYF.

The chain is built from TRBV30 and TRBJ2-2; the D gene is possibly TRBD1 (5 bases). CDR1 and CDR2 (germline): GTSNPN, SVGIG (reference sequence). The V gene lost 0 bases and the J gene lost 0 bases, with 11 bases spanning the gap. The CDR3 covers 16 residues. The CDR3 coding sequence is TGTGCCTGGAGTGTTTCCTTGACAGCGAACACCGGGGAGCTGTTTTTT. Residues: CAWSVSLTANTGELFF.

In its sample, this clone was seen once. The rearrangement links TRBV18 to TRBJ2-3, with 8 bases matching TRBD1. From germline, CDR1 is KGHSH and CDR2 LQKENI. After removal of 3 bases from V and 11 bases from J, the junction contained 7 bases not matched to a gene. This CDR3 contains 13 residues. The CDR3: CASSPGQGQGQYF. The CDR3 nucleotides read TGTGCCAGCTCACCCGGACAGGGTCAGGGGCAGTATTTT.

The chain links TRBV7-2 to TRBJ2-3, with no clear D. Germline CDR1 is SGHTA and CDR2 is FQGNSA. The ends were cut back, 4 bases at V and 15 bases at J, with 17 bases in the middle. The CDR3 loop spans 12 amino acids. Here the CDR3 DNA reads TGTGCCAGCAGCTCCTTTCCATTAAAGAAATATTTT. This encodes CASSSFPLKKYF.

The CDR3 nucleotides read TGTGCCAGCAGCTTCCCAGGGGGCCTCGAGCAGTACTTC. Amino acid sequence: CASSFPGGLEQYF. The gene calls are TRBV5-5 and TRBJ2-7; 8 positions match TRBD1. V shed 2 bases, J shed 6 bases, and the junction held 4 bases outside the gene matches. The CDR3 spans 13 residues. Germline assignment: CDR1 SGHKS and CDR2 YYEKEE (reference sequence). Supplemented by reference TRBV5-5 and TRBJ2-7, the full variable domain reads DAGVTQSPTHLIKTRGQQVTLRCSPISGHKSVSWYQQVLGQGPQFIFQYYEKEERGRGNFPDRFSARQFPNYSSELNVNALLLGDSALYLCASSFPGGLEQYFGPGTRLTVT.

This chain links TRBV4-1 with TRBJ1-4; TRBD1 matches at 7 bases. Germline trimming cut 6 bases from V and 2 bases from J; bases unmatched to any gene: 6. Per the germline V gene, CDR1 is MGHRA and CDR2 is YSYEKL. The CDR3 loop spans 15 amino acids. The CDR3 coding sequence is TGCGCCAGCAGTCGACAGGGAGGGACTAATGAAAAACTGTTTTTT. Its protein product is CASSRQGGTNEKLFF.

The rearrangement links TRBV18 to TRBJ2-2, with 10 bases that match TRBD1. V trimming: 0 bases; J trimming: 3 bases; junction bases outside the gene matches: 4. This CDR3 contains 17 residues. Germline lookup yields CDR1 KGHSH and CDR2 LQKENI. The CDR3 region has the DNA TGTGCCAGCTCACCACCGACAGGGGGCGATCACACCGGGGAGCTGTTTTTT. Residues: CASSPPTGGDHTGELFF.

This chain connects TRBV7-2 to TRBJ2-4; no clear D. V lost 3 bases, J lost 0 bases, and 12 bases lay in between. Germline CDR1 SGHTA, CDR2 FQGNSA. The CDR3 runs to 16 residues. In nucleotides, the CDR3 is TGTGCCAGCAGCTTGGGCAGGCTACTAGCCAAAAACATTCAGTACTTC. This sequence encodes CASSLGRLLAKNIQYF.

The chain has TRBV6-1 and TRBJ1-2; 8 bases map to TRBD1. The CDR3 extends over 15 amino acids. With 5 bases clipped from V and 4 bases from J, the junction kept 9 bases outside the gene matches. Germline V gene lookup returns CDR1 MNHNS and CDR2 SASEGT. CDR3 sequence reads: CASSPGQGSSYGYTF. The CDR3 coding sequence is TGTGCCAGCAGTCCAGGACAGGGTTCCTCCTATGGCTACACCTTC.

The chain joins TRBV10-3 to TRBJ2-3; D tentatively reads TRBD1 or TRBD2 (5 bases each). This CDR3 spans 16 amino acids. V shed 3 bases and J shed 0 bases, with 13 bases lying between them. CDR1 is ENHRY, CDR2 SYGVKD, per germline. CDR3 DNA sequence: TGTGCCATCAGTGACGTTGGGACGGTCAGCACAGATACGCAGTATTTT. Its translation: CAISDVGTVSTDTQYF.

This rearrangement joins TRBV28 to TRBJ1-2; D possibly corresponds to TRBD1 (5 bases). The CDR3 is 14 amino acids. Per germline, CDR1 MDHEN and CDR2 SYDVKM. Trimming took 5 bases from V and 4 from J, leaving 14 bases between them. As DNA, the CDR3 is TGTGCCAGCAGTGCGACAGCTCTCCCCTATGGCTACACCTTC. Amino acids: CASSATALPYGYTF.

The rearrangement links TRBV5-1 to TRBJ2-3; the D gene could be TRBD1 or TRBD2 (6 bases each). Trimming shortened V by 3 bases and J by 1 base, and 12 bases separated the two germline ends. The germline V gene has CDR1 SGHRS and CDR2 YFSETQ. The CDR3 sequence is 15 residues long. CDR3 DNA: TGCGCCAGCAGCTGGGGGGCGGGGCGCACAGATACGCAGTATTTT. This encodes CASSWGAGRTDTQYF.

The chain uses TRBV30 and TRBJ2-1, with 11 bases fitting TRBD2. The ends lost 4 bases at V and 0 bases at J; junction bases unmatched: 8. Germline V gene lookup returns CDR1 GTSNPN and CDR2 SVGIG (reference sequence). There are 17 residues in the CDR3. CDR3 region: CAWTGTSGLSSYNEQFF. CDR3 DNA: TGTGCCTGGACCGGGACTAGCGGTTTAAGCTCCTACAATGAGCAGTTCTTC.

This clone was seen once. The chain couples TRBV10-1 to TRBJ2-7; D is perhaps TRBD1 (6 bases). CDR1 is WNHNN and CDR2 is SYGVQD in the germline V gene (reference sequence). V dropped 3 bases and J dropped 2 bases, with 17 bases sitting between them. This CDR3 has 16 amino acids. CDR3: CASSDPSSGHPYEQYF. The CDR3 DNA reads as TGCGCCAGCAGTGACCCATCCTCGGGACATCCCTACGAGCAGTACTTC.